Presented here are 23 T cell receptor beta chains from one specimen sequenced in a study of T cell responses to AZD1222 COVID-19 vaccine. Clones were sequenced by immunoSEQ multiplex PCR, and TCRdb holds only the in-frame ones, with some missing. This table holds 90,000 or so clones, approximately 83% found once. This specimen was peripheral blood, taken on day 0 of AZD1222 vaccination. The receptors were sampled from an adult in good health.

The V call is TRBV9, the J call TRBJ2-1, with 9 bases fitting TRBD2. The ends lost 4 bases at V and 2 bases at J; junction bases unmatched: 4. CDR1 is SGDLS, CDR2 YYNGEE, per germline. The length of the CDR3 is 15 residues. CDR3 nucleotide sequence: TGTGCCAGCAGCCCGCGACTAGCGGCCTACAATGAGCAGTTCTTC. Translating it yields CASSPRLAAYNEQFF.

The V call is TRBV19, the J call TRBJ2-7, with 10 bases lining up with TRBD2. The CDR3 covers 16 residues. The germline CDR1 and CDR2 sequences are LNHDA and SQIVND (reference sequence). V lost 3 bases and J lost 2; bases outside the gene matches: 7. The CDR3 spells CASSIQGLAQTYEQYF. CDR3 in DNA: TGTGCCAGTAGTATCCAGGGACTAGCGCAGACCTACGAGCAGTACTTC.

The J gene is TRBJ1-1, the V gene TRBV27; D uncertain. This CDR3 is built from 13 residues. The germline V and J ends were trimmed by 2 bases and 4 bases, with 8 bases remaining between them. In germline, CDR1 is MNHEY, CDR2 SMNVEV (reference sequence). CDR3 loop: CASSLGGLTEAFF. The CDR3 DNA is TGTGCCAGCAGTTTAGGCGGGCTCACTGAAGCTTTCTTT.

J is TRBJ2-2 and V is TRBV6-5; D uncertain. The V end was cut by 6 bases, the J end by 5 bases, with 10 bases between. Germline V gene sequence: CDR1 MNHEY, CDR2 SVGAGI. The CDR3 consists of 13 residues. The CDR3, as DNA: TGTGCCAGCAGCCGAAGCCTGACCGGGGAGCTGTTTTTT. It encodes CASSRSLTGELFF.

This clone was seen more than once but under ten times. The chain carries TRBV7-3 and TRBJ1-2, with TRBD1 identical over 10 bases. Germline V CDR1 and CDR2: SGHTA, FQGTGA. CDR3 length: 15 amino acids. V lost 5 bases, J lost 4 bases, and 7 bases stayed unmatched. The CDR3 protein is CASSPGQGGLYGYTF. The CDR3 coding sequence is TGTGCCAGCAGCCCAGGACAGGGGGGCCTCTATGGCTACACCTTC.

The chain combines TRBV7-3 with TRBJ2-2, with 16 bases matching TRBD2. From germline, CDR1 is SGHTA and CDR2 FQGTGA. The CDR3 runs to 22 residues. The V gene end was trimmed by 5 bases and the J gene end by 0 bases; junction bases not matched to a gene: 15. CDR3 DNA sequence: TGTGCCAGCAGCGGCAGGGTCTCGGGACTAGCGGGAGGGCCGGCGAACACCGGGGAGCTGTTTTTT. Its protein product is CASSGRVSGLAGGPANTGELFF.

This clone was seen a few times. The chain recombines TRBV5-4 with TRBJ2-7, with 9 bases identical to TRBD2. V lost 2 bases to trimming and J lost 0 bases; unmatched junction nucleotides: 3. Germline-derived CDR1 and CDR2 are SGHNT and YYREEE (reference sequence). This CDR3 spans 15 amino acids. The CDR3 DNA follows: TGTGCCAGCAGCTTACTAGCGGGCATCTCCTACGAGCAGTACTTC. It specifies CASSLLAGISYEQYF.

This chain links TRBV28 with TRBJ2-7; 10 bases map to TRBD1. The CDR3 contains 14 residues. Germline loops: CDR1 MDHEN, CDR2 SYDVKM. Trimming took 7 bases from V and 0 from J; bases not matched to a gene: 3. CDR3: CASTGQGTSYEQYF. CDR3 sequence (DNA): TGTGCCAGCACGGGACAGGGGACCTCCTACGAGCAGTACTTC.

The DNA of the CDR3 is TGTGCCAGCTCACCAGGGTTATCAGATGGCTACACCTTC. It codes for CASSPGLSDGYTF. V usage is TRBV18 and J usage is TRBJ1-2, with D unresolved. The germline gives CDR1 KGHSH, CDR2 LQKENI. The CDR3 spans 13 residues. V was shortened by 2 bases and J by 6 bases, with 10 bases between the two germline ends.

The chain couples TRBV11-2 to TRBJ1-2; the match to TRBD1 covers 7 bases. The CDR3 extends over 15 amino acids. CDR1 is SGHAT and CDR2 is FQNNGV in the germline V gene. Trimming removed 0 bases from V and 4 bases from J; junction bases left unmatched: 5. The CDR3 spells CASSLDFGTAYGYTF. The CDR3 DNA follows: TGTGCCAGCAGCTTAGATTTCGGGACAGCCTATGGCTACACCTTC.

The CDR3 sequence: CASSLGTGGRGYTF. DNA of the CDR3: TGTGCCAGCAGCTTGGGGACAGGGGGCCGTGGCTACACCTTC. V usage is TRBV7-2 and J usage is TRBJ1-2, with 12 bases that match TRBD1. The length of the CDR3 is 14 residues. The V segment lost 3 bases and the J segment 7 bases; nucleotides outside the gene matches: 3. CDR1 and CDR2 (germline): SGHTA, FQGNSA.

The chain uses TRBV6-5 and TRBJ2-2, with D hard to call. The CDR3 is 13 residues long. The germline CDR1 and CDR2 sequences are MNHEY and SVGAGI. The germline V and J ends were trimmed by 4 bases and 3 bases, with 6 bases remaining between them. The CDR3 DNA follows: TGTGCCAGCAGTTCGACTTACACCGGGGAGCTGTTTTTT. Its translation: CASSSTYTGELFF.

The chain is built from TRBV6-2 or TRBV6-3 and TRBJ2-7, with 8 bases matching TRBD1. CDR1 is MNHEY, CDR2 SVGEGT, per germline. The length of the CDR3 is 16 residues. V lost 6 bases, J lost 3 bases, and 13 bases stayed unmatched. The CDR3 DNA reads as TGTGCCAGCAGCCGGACAGGGAAGGTCCTTTACTACGAGCAGTACTTC. This codes for CASSRTGKVLYYEQYF.

The chain joins TRBV18 to TRBJ1-1; no definite D call. Germline loops: CDR1 KGHSH, CDR2 LQKENI. Deletions cut 3 bases from V and 3 bases from J, with 11 bases between. CDR3 length: 14 amino acids. In nucleotides, the CDR3 is TGTGCCAGCTCACCTTCGGGGTCGTACACTGAAGCTTTCTTT. Encoded protein: CASSPSGSYTEAFF.

The V gene is TRBV5-1, the J gene TRBJ2-1, with D uncertain. The CDR3 extends over 12 amino acids. V lost 0 bases and J lost 9, with 7 bases in between. Germline V gives CDR1 SGHRS, CDR2 YFSETQ. The DNA for the CDR3 is TGCGCCAGCAGCTTGGAACTGGGTGAGCAGTTCTTC. Translated: CASSLELGEQFF.

The chain employs TRBV28 and TRBJ2-6, with D maybe TRBD1 (7 bases). V was trimmed by 5 bases and J by 0 bases, leaving 14 bases between them. The CDR3 is 17 amino acids. The germline V gene has CDR1 MDHEN and CDR2 SYDVKM. The CDR3 sequence is CASSHRGGSSGANVLTF. The DNA of the CDR3 is TGTGCCAGCAGTCACAGGGGAGGATCCTCTGGGGCCAACGTCCTGACTTTC.

The chain employs TRBV5-8 and TRBJ1-1, with 7 nucleotides matching TRBD1. This CDR3 contains 15 residues. V was pared by 1 base and J by 10 bases, with 13 bases of the junction left unmatched. Germline V gene data show CDR1 as SGHTS and CDR2 as YDEGEE. The CDR3 nucleotides read TGTGCCAGCAGCTTGTTCCAGGGGGTTACGCTTGGAGCTTTCTTT. It encodes CASSLFQGVTLGAFF.

V gene TRBV23-1 combines with J gene TRBJ1-1; TRBD1 matches 10 bases. TRBV23-1 is recorded as an ORF, its role being uncertain. The length of the CDR3 is 16 residues. The junction had 6 bases not matched to a gene; V was cut back by 2 bases and J by 3 bases. The CDR3: CASSQERQGADTEAFF. CDR3 coding DNA: TGCGCCAGCAGTCAAGAGAGACAGGGGGCAGACACTGAAGCTTTCTTT.

J is TRBJ2-7 and V is TRBV4-1, with no clear D. CDR3 length: 13 residues. Germline V gives CDR1 MGHRA, CDR2 YSYEKL. Trimming shortened V by 1 base and J by 7 bases, and 11 bases separated the two germline ends. In DNA, the CDR3 is TGCGCCAGCAGCCAAGTCCCAGCCATGGAGCAGTACTTC. Its protein is CASSQVPAMEQYF.

This clone was observed a handful of times. The chain joins TRBV5-1 to TRBJ2-1; D unresolved. The V end was cut by 4 bases, the J end by 11 bases, with 13 bases between. Germline loops: CDR1 SGHRS, CDR2 YFSETQ. The CDR3 contains 12 residues. Here the CDR3 reads CASSPETGKQFF. In nucleotides, the CDR3 is TGCGCCAGCAGCCCCGAGACGGGTAAGCAGTTCTTC.

The rearrangement uses TRBV2 and TRBJ2-3; 7 bases are a match to TRBD2. With V trimmed by 6 bases and J by 2 bases, 11 bases remained unmatched. CDR1 and CDR2 from the germline V gene are SNHLY and FYNNEI. The CDR3 contains 16 residues. The DNA of the CDR3 is TGTGCCAGCAGACAACTAGCGCGAGCGGCCACAGATACGCAGTATTTT. Translating gives CASRQLARAATDTQYF.

The rearrangement uses TRBV27 and TRBJ1-1; D unclear. V was cut by 3 bases and J by 3 bases, with 8 bases left in between. CDR3 length equals 13 residues. Germline CDR1 is MNHEY and CDR2 is SMNVEV (reference sequence). CDR3 region: CASSFIPHTEAFF. CDR3 nucleotides: TGTGCCAGCAGTTTCATCCCGCACACTGAAGCTTTCTTT.

The rearrangement joins TRBV6-6 to TRBJ1-4; the match to TRBD1 covers 7 bases. Germline V CDR1 and CDR2: MNHNY, SVGAGI (reference sequence). J lost 7 bases, V lost 5 bases, and 16 bases had no gene match. CDR3 length: 17 amino acids. The CDR3 bases are TGTGCCAGCAGTCAGGGGCGAGGGGGCTTCATCAGTGAAAAACTGTTTTTT. Translated: CASSQGRGGFISEKLFF.